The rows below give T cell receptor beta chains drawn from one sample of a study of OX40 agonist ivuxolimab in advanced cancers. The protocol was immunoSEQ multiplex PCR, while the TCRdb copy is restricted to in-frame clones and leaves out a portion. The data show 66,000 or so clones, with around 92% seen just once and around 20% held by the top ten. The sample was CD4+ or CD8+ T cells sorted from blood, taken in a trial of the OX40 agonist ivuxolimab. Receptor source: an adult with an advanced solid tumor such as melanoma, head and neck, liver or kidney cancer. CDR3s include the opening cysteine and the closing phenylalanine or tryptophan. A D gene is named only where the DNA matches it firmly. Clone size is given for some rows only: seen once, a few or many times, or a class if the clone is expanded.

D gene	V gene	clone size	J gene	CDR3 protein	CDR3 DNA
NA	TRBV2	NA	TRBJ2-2	CASSLSGELFF	TGTGCCAGCAGTCTGTCCGGGGAGCTGTTTTTT
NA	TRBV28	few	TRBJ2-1	CASSLYGRSRPNEQFF	TGTGCCAGCAGTTTATATGGTAGGAGCAGACCCAATGAGCAGTTCTTC
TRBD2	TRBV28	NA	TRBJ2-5	CASSLLAGGKETQYF	TGTGCCAGCAGCCTACTAGCGGGAGGGAAAGAGACCCAGTACTTC
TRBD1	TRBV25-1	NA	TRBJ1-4	CASSGDRTNEKLFF	TGTGCCAGCAGCGGGGACAGAACTAATGAAAAACTGTTTTTT
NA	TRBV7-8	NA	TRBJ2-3	CASSHSGQSDTQYF	TGTGCCAGCAGCCACTCAGGACAGTCAGATACGCAGTATTTT
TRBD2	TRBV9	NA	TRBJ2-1	CASSVTSGGVNEQFF	TGTGCCAGCAGCGTGACTAGCGGGGGGGTCAATGAGCAGTTCTTC
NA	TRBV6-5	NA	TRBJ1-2	CASSYDVGRVYGYTF	TGTGCCAGCAGTTATGACGTCGGCAGGGTCTATGGCTACACCTTC
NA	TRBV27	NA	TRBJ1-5	CASSPGVSNQPQHF	TGTGCCAGCAGTCCAGGAGTTTCCAATCAGCCCCAGCATTTT
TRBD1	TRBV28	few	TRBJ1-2	CASSEFPGQGAWGYTF	TGTGCCAGCAGTGAATTCCCGGGACAGGGGGCCTGGGGCTACACCTTC
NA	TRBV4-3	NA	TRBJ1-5	CASSQGWGTAYNQPQHF	TGCGCCAGCAGCCAGGGGTGGGGTACAGCTTATAATCAGCCCCAGCATTTT
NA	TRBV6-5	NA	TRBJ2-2	CASSYGLNTGELFF	TGTGCCAGCAGTTACGGGTTGAACACCGGGGAGCTGTTTTTT
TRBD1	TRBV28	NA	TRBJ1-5	CASTDRGQPSNQPQHF	TGTGCCAGCACTGACAGGGGCCAACCAAGCAATCAGCCCCAGCATTTT
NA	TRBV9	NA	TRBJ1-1	CASSVDSRMNTEAFF	TGTGCCAGCAGCGTAGACTCCAGGATGAACACTGAAGCTTTCTTT
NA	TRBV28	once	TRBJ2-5	CASSFFETQYF	TGTGCCAGCAGTTTTTTCGAGACCCAGTACTTC
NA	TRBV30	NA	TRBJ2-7	CAWSREPEQYF	TGTGCCTGGAGTAGAGAACCCGAGCAGTACTTC
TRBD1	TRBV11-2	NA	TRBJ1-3	CASSLVPDRSGNTIYF	TGTGCCAGCAGCTTAGTCCCGGACAGGAGTGGAAACACCATATATTTT
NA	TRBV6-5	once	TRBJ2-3	CASSSGPEIGDTQYF	TGTGCCAGCAGTTCCGGGCCAGAGATTGGGGATACGCAGTATTTT
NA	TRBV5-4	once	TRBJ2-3	CASSLGSDTQYF	TGTGCCAGCAGCTTGGGCTCAGATACGCAGTATTTT
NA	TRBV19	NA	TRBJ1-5	CASSIVGESNQPQHF	TGTGCCAGTAGTATAGTTGGGGAAAGCAATCAGCCCCAGCATTTT
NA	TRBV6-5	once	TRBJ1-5	CASRKHSNQPQHF	TGTGCCAGCAGGAAGCATAGCAATCAGCCCCAGCATTTT
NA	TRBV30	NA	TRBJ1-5	CAWSSEGSQPQHF	TGTGCCTGGAGCTCCGAGGGGTCACAGCCCCAGCATTTT
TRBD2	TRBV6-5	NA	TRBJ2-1	CASSPLAGIYNEQFF	TGTGCCAGCAGTCCTCTAGCGGGTATCTACAATGAGCAGTTCTTC
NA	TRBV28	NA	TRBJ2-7	CASSFSSYEQYF	TGTGCCAGCAGTTTTTCCTCCTACGAGCAGTACTTC
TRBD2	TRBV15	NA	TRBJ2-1	CATSRDTSSGRLVF	TGTGCCACCAGCAGAGATACGTCCAGCGGGAGGTTAGTCTTC
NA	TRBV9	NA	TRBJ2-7	CASSPLANAPYEQYF	TGTGCCAGCAGCCCCTTAGCGAATGCCCCCTACGAGCAGTACTTC
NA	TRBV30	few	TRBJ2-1	CAWSVGVGQFF	TGTGCCTGGAGTGTGGGGGTAGGGCAGTTCTTC
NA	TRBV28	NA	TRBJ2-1	CASCYLIRTVGYNEQFF	TGTGCCAGCTGCTACCTAATTAGGACAGTCGGATACAATGAGCAGTTCTTC
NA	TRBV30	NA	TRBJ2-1	CAWSVVAVTRHTVNDNEQFF	TGTGCCTGGAGTGTAGTGGCGGTCACTAGACATACTGTTAACGACAATGAGCAGTTCTTC
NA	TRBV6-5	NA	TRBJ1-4	CASSYEGAATNEKLFF	TGTGCCAGCAGTTACGAAGGCGCTGCAACTAATGAAAAACTGTTTTTT